The rows below give T cell receptor beta chains drawn from one sample of a study of early T cells in non-severe SARS-CoV-2 infection. TCRdb processed the 5' RACE reads anew with MiXCR; each CDR3 protein has one entry. This repertoire shows 40,000 or so distinct CDR3 sequences, approximately 6.1% found once; its top ten account for roughly an eighth. Sequenced input: whole blood. Receptors were obtained from an adult who was a healthcare worker with PCR-confirmed SARS-CoV-2 infection or an uninfected control (not recorded which). The CDR3 runs from the conserved cysteine through the conserved F or W. D genes are given only for firm matches. Where a row states a size, it is once, few, many or the class of an expanded clone; other rows omit it.

clone_size	cdr3_length	v_call	d_call	j_call	cdr3_nt	cdr3_aa
many	14	TRBV7-9	NA	TRBJ2-3	TGTGCCAGCAGCCCCGGGGACCGGCCAGATACGCAGTATTTT	CASSPGDRPDTQYF
many	12	TRBV30	NA	TRBJ1-1	TGTGCCTGGAGAAGTGGGAACACTGAAGCTTTCTTT	CAWRSGNTEAFF
NA	13	TRBV7-9	NA	TRBJ1-5	TGTGCCAGCAGCTTATCAGTGGGACAGCCCCAGCATTTT	CASSLSVGQPQHF
many	13	TRBV3-1	NA	TRBJ2-1	TGTGCCAGCAGCCAAGCGAGTACAGATGAGCAGTTCTTC	CASSQASTDEQFF
many	15	TRBV7-3	NA	TRBJ2-1	TGTGCCAGCAGCTTAACGGGAGGTTCTAAGAATGAGCAGTTCTTC	CASSLTGGSKNEQFF
many	15	TRBV20-1	NA	TRBJ2-3	TGCAGTGCTAGCGCGGGGACAGCTAGCACAGATACGCAGTATTTT	CSASAGTASTDTQYF
many	14	TRBV10-3	TRBD2	TRBJ2-3	TGTGCCAGCGTTAGCGGGGGGGCCTATGGAGCGCAGTATTTT	CASVSGGAYGAQYF
few	13	TRBV19	TRBD1	TRBJ2-1	TGTGCCACCAAGAGGGGGCCGGACAATGAGCAGTTCTTC	CATKRGPDNEQFF
many	14	TRBV11-2	NA	TRBJ1-1	TGTGCCAGCAGCTTCCGTGGACAGTTGGACGAAGCTTTCTTT	CASSFRGQLDEAFF
many	12	TRBV12-3/TRBV12-4	NA	TRBJ2-7	TGTGCCAGCAGTTTATACCCCTACGAGCAGTACTTC	CASSLYPYEQYF
few	13	TRBV5-1	NA	TRBJ2-7	TGCGCCAGCAGCTTGGACAGTCACTACGAGCAGTACTTC	CASSLDSHYEQYF
large	12	TRBV28	NA	TRBJ2-1	TGTGCCAGCAGTTCCGGGGGTGATGAGCAGTTCTTC	CASSSGGDEQFF
few	15	TRBV28	TRBD1	TRBJ1-1	TGTGCCAGCAGACCTCCACACCAGGGGGTGGGTGAAGCTTTCTTT	CASRPPHQGVGEAFF
few	13	TRBV19	NA	TRBJ2-3	TGTGCCAGTAGTATAGATGACACAGATACGCAGTATTTT	CASSIDDTDTQYF
NA	15	TRBV6-1	TRBD1	TRBJ1-5	TGTGCCAGCAGTGCCCAAGGACAGGGTAATCAGCCCCAGCATTTT	CASSAQGQGNQPQHF
many	16	TRBV20-1	NA	TRBJ1-5	TGCAGTGCTAGAGCGACCACAGCTTTTAGCAATCAGCCCCAGCATTTT	CSARATTAFSNQPQHF
few	16	TRBV7-7	NA	TRBJ2-5	TGTGCCAGCAGCGCCAGACAGGGAGCGGGCCAAGAGACCCAGTACTTC	CASSARQGAGQETQYF
NA	15	TRBV7-2	NA	TRBJ1-1	TGTGCCAGCAGCTTAGTTGGCGGAAGAAACACTGAAGCTTTCTTT	CASSLVGGRNTEAFF
many	14	TRBV30	NA	TRBJ1-1	TGTGCCTGGAGGGTGAACGGAGGGGGTACTGAAGCTTTCTTT	CAWRVNGGGTEAFF
NA	13	TRBV20-1	NA	TRBJ2-1	TGCAGTGCTCCGGACAACGCCTACAATGAGCAGTTCTTC	CSAPDNAYNEQFF
many	19	TRBV11-2	TRBD2	TRBJ2-1	TGTGCCAGCAGTCAACCGGGACTAGCGGGGGGTCCCGCCTACAATGAGCAGTTCTTC	CASSQPGLAGGPAYNEQFF
many	15	TRBV29-1	TRBD2	TRBJ2-3	TGCAGCGTTGAAGATCGAAGCGGGGAGCCAGATACGCAGTATTTT	CSVEDRSGEPDTQYF
many	16	TRBV7-9	NA	TRBJ1-2	TGTGCCAGCAGCCCACCCGGACACGGAATTAACTATGGCTACACCTTC	CASSPPGHGINYGYTF
many	12	TRBV7-2	TRBD1	TRBJ1-4	TGTGCCAGCAGCATCAACAGGGGGGAACTGTTTTTT	CASSINRGELFF
many	11	TRBV4-1	NA	TRBJ1-6	TGCGCCAGCAGGCAGGGGAAAACCCTCCACTTT	CASRQGKTLHF
NA	15	TRBV3-1	NA	TRBJ2-2	TGTGCCAGCAGCCAAGTGGGGTTTGGCACCGGGGAGCTGTTTTTT	CASSQVGFGTGELFF
few	18	TRBV6-1	TRBD1	TRBJ1-5	TGTGCCAGCGACGCTACCACTACAGGGGGCGCGTGGAATCAGCCCCAGCATTTT	CASDATTTGGAWNQPQHF
many	13	TRBV4-2	NA	TRBJ1-1	TGTGCCAGCAGCCAGGATAAAAGGACTGAAGCTTTCTTT	CASSQDKRTEAFF
many	14	TRBV6-4	TRBD1	TRBJ2-1	TGTGCCAGCAGTGGCACAGGGGATAGGAATGAGCAGTTCTTC	CASSGTGDRNEQFF
NA	13	TRBV6-6	NA	TRBJ1-2	TGTGCCAGCAGTTTATCACTAATTTATGGCTACACCTTC	CASSLSLIYGYTF
many	14	TRBV7-6	NA	TRBJ2-2	TGTGCCAGCAGCCTGACCGTCGGCACCGGGGAGCTGTTTTTT	CASSLTVGTGELFF
many	16	TRBV5-6	NA	TRBJ2-7	TGTGCCAGCAGCTCCGGTGGGGCAGGGGAGATATACGAGCAGTACTTC	CASSSGGAGEIYEQYF
NA	13	TRBV28	NA	TRBJ1-1	TGTGCCAGCAGCTTGGACTGGAACACTGAAGCTTTCTTT	CASSLDWNTEAFF
NA	14	TRBV7-9	NA	TRBJ1-6	TGTGCCAGCAGCTTGGTCTTTTTGGATTCACCCCTCCACTTT	CASSLVFLDSPLHF
NA	17	TRBV3-1	TRBD1	TRBJ2-1	TGTGCCAGCAGCCACGACGTGACAGGGAACAACTACAATGAGCAGTTCTTC	CASSHDVTGNNYNEQFF
many	14	TRBV12-3/TRBV12-4	TRBD1	TRBJ2-7	TGTGCCAGCAGTTTGGTACAGGGGGCTTACGAGCAGTACTTC	CASSLVQGAYEQYF
few	19	TRBV4-3	TRBD2	TRBJ2-7	TGCGCCAGCAGCCAAACGGGACTAGCGGGGGCCCTTGGGCGATACGAGCAGTACTTC	CASSQTGLAGALGRYEQYF
many	16	TRBV6-6	NA	TRBJ2-2	TGTGCCAGCAGTCGGGGGGACAGTCGCCACACCGGGGAGCTGTTTTTT	CASSRGDSRHTGELFF
many	15	TRBV10-3	TRBD1	TRBJ2-7	TGTGCCATCAGTGAGTCGGGGACAGTCCCCTACGAGCAGTACTTC	CAISESGTVPYEQYF
few	15	TRBV18	TRBD2	TRBJ2-7	TGTGCCAGCTCCCCCCCTAGCGGATTATTTTACGAGCAGTACTTC	CASSPPSGLFYEQYF
many	13	TRBV4-3	TRBD1	TRBJ2-5	TGCGCCAGCAGCCAGGACAGGGGTGAGACCCAGTACTTC	CASSQDRGETQYF
many	16	TRBV30	TRBD1	TRBJ2-2	TGTGCCTGGAGTGCCGGAGGGGACAGGTTCACCGGGGAGCTGTTTTTT	CAWSAGGDRFTGELFF
NA	12	TRBV5-4	NA	TRBJ2-3	TGTGCCAGCAGCAGGTCTCAGGGGACGCAGTATTTT	CASSRSQGTQYF
many	15	TRBV13	TRBD1	TRBJ1-1	TGTGCCAGCAGCCCATGGACAGGGGGCGACACTGAAGCTTTCTTT	CASSPWTGGDTEAFF
many	15	TRBV5-4	TRBD2	TRBJ2-1	TGTGCCAGCAGCTTGACGGCTAGCGGATACAATGAGCAGTTCTTC	CASSLTASGYNEQFF
many	17	TRBV5-6	TRBD2	TRBJ2-5	TGTGCCAGCAGCATGCTACTAGCGGGGGGATCCCAAGAGACCCAGTACTTC	CASSMLLAGGSQETQYF
many	18	TRBV28	NA	TRBJ1-4	TGTGCCAGCAGTCCGATCGACGGGAGATTTGCAACTAATGAAAAACTGTTTTTT	CASSPIDGRFATNEKLFF
many	14	TRBV11-2	TRBD1	TRBJ1-3	TGTGCCAGCAGCTGGACAGGGAGAGGAAACACCATATATTTT	CASSWTGRGNTIYF
few	15	TRBV7-2	NA	TRBJ2-3	TGTGCCAGCAGCCGAAATCCGGACCCCGAGGATACGCAGTATTTT	CASSRNPDPEDTQYF
many	17	TRBV20-1	NA	TRBJ1-2	TGCAGTGCTAGAGCCCTACCCGCCGCGGGGGAAGGGGATGGCTACACCTTC	CSARALPAAGEGDGYTF
NA	15	TRBV18	TRBD1	TRBJ1-1	TGTGCCAGCTCGTTTGACAGGGGGCGGAACACTGAAGCTTTCTTT	CASSFDRGRNTEAFF
few	16	TRBV6-5	NA	TRBJ1-2	TGTGCCAGCAGTTACTCATGGACCGGTACCAGCTATGGCTACACCTTC	CASSYSWTGTSYGYTF
many	15	TRBV2	TRBD1	TRBJ1-4	TGTGCCAGCAGAGACTCTTACAGGGGCGGCGAAAAACTGTTTTTT	CASRDSYRGGEKLFF
many	13	TRBV3-1	TRBD1	TRBJ2-7	TGTGCCAGCAGCCTTTCAGGGGGCAACGAGCAGTACTTC	CASSLSGGNEQYF
many	14	TRBV12-3/TRBV12-4	NA	TRBJ2-2	TGTGCCAGCACCTTGACGGGCGGGACCGGGGAGCTGTTTTTT	CASTLTGGTGELFF